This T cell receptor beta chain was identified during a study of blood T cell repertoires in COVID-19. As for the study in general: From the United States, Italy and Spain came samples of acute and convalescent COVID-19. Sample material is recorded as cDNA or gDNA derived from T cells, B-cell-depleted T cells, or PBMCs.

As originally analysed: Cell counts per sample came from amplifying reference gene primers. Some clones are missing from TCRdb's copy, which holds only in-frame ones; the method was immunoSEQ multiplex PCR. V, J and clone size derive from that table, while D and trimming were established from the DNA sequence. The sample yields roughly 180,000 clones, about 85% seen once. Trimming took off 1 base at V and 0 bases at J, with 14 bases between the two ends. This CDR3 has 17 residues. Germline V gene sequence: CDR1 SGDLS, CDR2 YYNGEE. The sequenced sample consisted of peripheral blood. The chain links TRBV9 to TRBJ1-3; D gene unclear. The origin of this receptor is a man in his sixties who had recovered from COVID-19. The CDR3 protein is CASSVSPGGSSGNTIYF. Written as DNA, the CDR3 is TGTGCCAGCAGCGTAAGTCCAGGTGGCAGCTCTGGAAACACCATATATTTT.